The 13 T cell receptor beta chains below were found in one sample sequenced in a study of cytomegalovirus exposure and HLA in healthy donors. The study ran its PCR with 60 Vbeta and 13 Jbeta primers. Profiling relied on immunoSEQ multiplex PCR, and the TCRdb table lists in-frame clones only, not all of them. The table lists about 170,000 clones, roughly two thirds of them singletons. The source material was PBMCs. The receptors were gathered from a woman aged 18-29 years in good health and CMV-seropositive.

This chain links TRBV29-1 with TRBJ2-7; weak D call: TRBD2 (6 bases). The V gene lost 7 bases and the J gene lost 6 bases, with 16 bases spanning the gap. Germline V gives CDR1 SQVTM, CDR2 ANQGSEA. The CDR3 extends over 12 amino acids. This CDR3 is CSAQPGGGEQYF. Here the CDR3 DNA reads TGCAGCGCCCAACCCGGGGGAGGCGAGCAGTACTTC.

The V and J genes are TRBV7-2 and TRBJ2-3, with unresolved D. The length of the CDR3 is 11 residues. Germline-derived CDR1 and CDR2 are SGHTA and FQGNSA. Trimming took off 1 base at V and 9 bases at J, with 5 bases between the two ends. CDR3 bases: TGTGCCAGCAGCTTAGAACAGACGCAGTATTTT. As protein: CASSLEQTQYF.

The J gene is TRBJ1-3, the V gene TRBV27; D call uncertain. With 6 bases removed from V and 0 bases from J, the gap between germline ends came to 12 bases. Per the germline V gene, CDR1 is MNHEY and CDR2 is SMNVEV (reference sequence). The CDR3 is 15 residues long. CDR3 loop: CASSPLSFSGNTIYF. CDR3 bases: TGTGCCAGCAGCCCGCTGAGCTTCTCTGGAAACACCATATATTTT.

The chain has TRBV5-1 and TRBJ2-4, with 7 bases identical to TRBD1. In germline, CDR1 is SGHRS, CDR2 YFSETQ. The V gene end was trimmed by 0 bases and the J gene end by 9 bases; junction bases not matched to a gene: 9. There are 15 residues in the CDR3. The CDR3 bases are TGCGCCAGCAGCTTGGGAGGGACAGAGGGGCCCATTCAGTACTTC. Protein product: CASSLGGTEGPIQYF.

This chain links TRBV7-2 with TRBJ2-3, with D unresolved. Germline V gene lookup returns CDR1 SGHTA and CDR2 FQGNSA. With 5 bases removed from V and 4 bases from J, the gap between germline ends came to 7 bases. This CDR3 region has 12 residues. The CDR3 is CASSEVADTQYF. The CDR3, as DNA: TGTGCCAGCAGCGAGGTTGCAGATACGCAGTATTTT.

The chain recombines TRBV9 with TRBJ2-1, with 10 bases identical to TRBD2. With V trimmed by 1 base and J by 3 bases, 4 bases remained unmatched. This CDR3 is built from 16 residues. Germline CDR1 is SGDLS and CDR2 is YYNGEE. Here the CDR3 reads CASSVKIAGGYNEQFF. CDR3 in DNA: TGTGCCAGCAGCGTAAAGATAGCGGGGGGCTACAATGAGCAGTTCTTC.

The V and J genes are TRBV6-4 and TRBJ1-5; D ambiguous. Trimming removed 4 bases from V and 5 bases from J, with 9 bases in between. This CDR3 is built from 13 residues. Germline CDR1 reads MRHNA; CDR2 reads SNTAGT. The chain's CDR3 is CASSAESDQPQHF. The CDR3 region has the DNA TGTGCCAGCAGTGCGGAGAGCGATCAGCCCCAGCATTTT.

This clone showed up just a few times. V and J are TRBV5-1 and TRBJ1-3, with D possibly being TRBD1 (5 bases). From germline, CDR1 is SGHRS and CDR2 YFSETQ. V lost 4 bases and J lost 2, with 16 bases in between. The CDR3 runs to 16 residues. CDR3 sequence: CASSPRQGTAGNTIYF. The DNA for the CDR3 is TGCGCCAGCAGCCCAAGGCAGGGAACAGCTGGAAACACCATATATTTT. Full variable domain (rest looked up from reference TRBV5-1 and TRBJ1-3): KAGVTQTPRYLIKTRGQQVTLSCSPISGHRSVSWYQQTPGQGLQFLFEYFSETQRNKGNFPGRFSGRQFSNSRSEMNVSTLELGDSALYLCASSPRQGTAGNTIYFGEGSWLTVV.

This clone was seen more than once but under ten times. CDR3 protein: CASGLTGGNQPQHF. The CDR3 nucleotides are TGTGCTAGTGGTTTGACAGGGGGCAATCAGCCCCAGCATTTT. This rearrangement joins TRBV12-5 to TRBJ1-5, with 7 bases fitting TRBD1. The length of the CDR3 is 14 residues. CDR1 LGHNT and CDR2 FRNRAP come from the germline V gene. Trimming took 2 bases from V and 2 from J; bases not matched to a gene: 0.

The J gene is TRBJ2-1, the V gene TRBV28; 8 nucleotides agree with TRBD1. The CDR3 runs 15 residues. Germline CDR1 and CDR2: MDHEN and SYDVKM. V lost 7 bases, J lost 8 bases, and 13 bases stayed unmatched. This chain's CDR3 is CASMVGTGPRDEQFF. DNA of the CDR3: TGTGCCAGCATGGTAGGGACAGGCCCACGCGATGAGCAGTTCTTC. The entire variable domain, with the rest obtained from reference TRBV28 and TRBJ2-1, is as follows: DVKVTQSSRYLVKRTGEKVFLECVQDMDHENMFWYRQDPGLGLRLIYFSYDVKMKEKGDIPEGYSVSREKKERFSLILESASTNQTSMYLCASMVGTGPRDEQFFGPGTRLTVL.

The CDR3 sequence: CASSLGQSVYGYTF. CDR3 DNA sequence: TGTGCCAGCAGTTTAGGGCAGTCAGTGTATGGCTACACCTTC. The chain joins TRBV28 to TRBJ1-2; D not certain. Germline V gene sequence: CDR1 MDHEN, CDR2 SYDVKM. The CDR3 has 14 amino acids. V gave up 2 bases and J gave up 5 bases, with 12 bases separating them.

The chain is built from TRBV4-2 and TRBJ2-5, with D possibly matching TRBD2 (6 bases). Germline assignment: CDR1 LGHNA and CDR2 YNFKEQ. This CDR3 comprises 14 residues. The V end was cut by 0 bases, the J end by 4 bases, with 9 bases between. The CDR3, as DNA: TGTGCCAGCAGCCAAGAAGGAGGGCTAGAGACCCAGTACTTC. It is translated as CASSQEGGLETQYF.

The chain carries TRBV30 and TRBJ1-1; maybe TRBD1 (6 bases). V was clipped by 3 bases and J by 2 bases, with 10 bases between them. The length of the CDR3 is 13 residues. The V gene's germline CDR1 is GTSNPN and CDR2 SVGIG (reference sequence). CDR3 amino acids: CAWSGQRNTEAFF. The DNA for the CDR3 is TGTGCCTGGAGCGGACAGAGAAACACTGAAGCTTTCTTT.